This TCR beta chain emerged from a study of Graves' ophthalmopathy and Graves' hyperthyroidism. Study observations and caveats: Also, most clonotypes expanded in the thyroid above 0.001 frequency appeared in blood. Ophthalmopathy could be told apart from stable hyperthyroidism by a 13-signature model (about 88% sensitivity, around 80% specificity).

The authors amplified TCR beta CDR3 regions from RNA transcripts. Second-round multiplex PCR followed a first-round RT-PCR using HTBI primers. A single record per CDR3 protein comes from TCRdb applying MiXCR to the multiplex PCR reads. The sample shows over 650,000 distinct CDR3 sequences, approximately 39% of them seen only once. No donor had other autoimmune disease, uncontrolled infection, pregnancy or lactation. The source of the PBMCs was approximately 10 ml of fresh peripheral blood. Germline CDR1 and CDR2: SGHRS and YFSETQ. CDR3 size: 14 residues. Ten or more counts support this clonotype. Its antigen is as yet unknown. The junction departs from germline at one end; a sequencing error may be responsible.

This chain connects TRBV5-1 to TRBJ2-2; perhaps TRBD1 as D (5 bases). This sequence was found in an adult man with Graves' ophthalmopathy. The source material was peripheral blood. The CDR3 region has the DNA TGCGCCAGCGGCTTCAGGGCAGACACCGGGGAGCTGTTTTTT. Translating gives CASGFRADTGELFF.